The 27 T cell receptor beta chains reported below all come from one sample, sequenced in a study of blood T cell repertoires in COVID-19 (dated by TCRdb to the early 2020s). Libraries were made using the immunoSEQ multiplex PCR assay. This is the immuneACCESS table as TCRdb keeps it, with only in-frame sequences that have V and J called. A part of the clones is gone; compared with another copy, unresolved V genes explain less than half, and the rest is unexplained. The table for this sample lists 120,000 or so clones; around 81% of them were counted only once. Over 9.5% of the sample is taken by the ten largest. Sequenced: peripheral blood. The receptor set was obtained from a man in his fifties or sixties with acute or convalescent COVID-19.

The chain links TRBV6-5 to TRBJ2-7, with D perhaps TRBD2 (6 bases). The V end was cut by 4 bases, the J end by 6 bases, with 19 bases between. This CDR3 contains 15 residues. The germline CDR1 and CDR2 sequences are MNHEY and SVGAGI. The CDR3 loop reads CASSSLGGIVSEQYF. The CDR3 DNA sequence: TGTGCCAGCAGTTCCCTTGGCGGGATCGTCTCCGAGCAGTACTTC.

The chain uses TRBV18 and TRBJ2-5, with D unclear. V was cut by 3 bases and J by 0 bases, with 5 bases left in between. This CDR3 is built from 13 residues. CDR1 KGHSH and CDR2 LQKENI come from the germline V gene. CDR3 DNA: TGTGCCAGCTCACCCCAGTACCAAGAGACCCAGTACTTC. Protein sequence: CASSPQYQETQYF.

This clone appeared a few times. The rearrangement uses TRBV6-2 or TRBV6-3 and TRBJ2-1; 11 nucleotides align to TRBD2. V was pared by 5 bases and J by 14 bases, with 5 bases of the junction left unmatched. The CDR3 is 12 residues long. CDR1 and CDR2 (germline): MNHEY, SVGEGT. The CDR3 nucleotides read TGTGCCAGCAGTCAGTCACTAGCGGGGGAGTTCTTC. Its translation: CASSQSLAGEFF.

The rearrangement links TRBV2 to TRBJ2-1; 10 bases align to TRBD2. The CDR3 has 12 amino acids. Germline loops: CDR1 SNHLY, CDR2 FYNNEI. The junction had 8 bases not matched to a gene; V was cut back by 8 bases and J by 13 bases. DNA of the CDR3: TGTGCCAGCTGTCTAGCGGGAGCACCCCAGTTCTTC. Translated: CASCLAGAPQFF.

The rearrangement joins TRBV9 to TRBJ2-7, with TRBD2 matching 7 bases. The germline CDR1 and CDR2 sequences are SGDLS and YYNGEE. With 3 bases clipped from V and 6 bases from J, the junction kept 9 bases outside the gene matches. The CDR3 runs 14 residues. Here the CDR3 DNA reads TGTGCCAGCAGCGGACTAGCTATCCCTGGCGAGCAGTACTTC. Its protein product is CASSGLAIPGEQYF.

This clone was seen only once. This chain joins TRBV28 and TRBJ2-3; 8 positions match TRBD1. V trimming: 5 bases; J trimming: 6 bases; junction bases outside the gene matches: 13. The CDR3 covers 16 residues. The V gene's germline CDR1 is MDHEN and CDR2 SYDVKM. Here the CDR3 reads CASSGEDRDSTDTQYF. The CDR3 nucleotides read TGTGCCAGCAGTGGGGAGGACAGGGACTCAACGGATACGCAGTATTTT.

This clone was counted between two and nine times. The CDR3 protein is CASSGTGVNSPLHF. The DNA of the CDR3 is TGTGCCAGCAGTGGGACAGGGGTGAATTCACCCCTCCACTTT. V gene TRBV2 combines with J gene TRBJ1-6; 9 bases are shared with TRBD1. In germline, CDR1 is SNHLY, CDR2 FYNNEI. The CDR3 sequence is 14 residues long. With V trimmed by 4 bases and J by 7 bases, 2 bases remained unmatched.

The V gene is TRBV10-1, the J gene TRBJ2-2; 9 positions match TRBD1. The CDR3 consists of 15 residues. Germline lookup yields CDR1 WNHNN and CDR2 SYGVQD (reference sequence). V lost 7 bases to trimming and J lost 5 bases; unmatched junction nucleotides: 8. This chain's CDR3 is CASNPDRGRTGELFF. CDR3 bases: TGCGCCAGCAACCCGGACAGGGGTAGGACCGGGGAGCTGTTTTTT.

The CDR3 nucleotides read TGTGCCAGCACCCCCACCAGACTAGACGGCTACGAGCAGTACTTC. The encoded protein is CASTPTRLDGYEQYF. The chain is built from TRBV28 and TRBJ2-7; a possible D gene is TRBD2 (6 bases). This CDR3 spans 15 amino acids. Between the trimmed V and J ends, which lost 7 bases and 3 bases, there was a span of 19 bases. Germline-derived CDR1 and CDR2 are MDHEN and SYDVKM.

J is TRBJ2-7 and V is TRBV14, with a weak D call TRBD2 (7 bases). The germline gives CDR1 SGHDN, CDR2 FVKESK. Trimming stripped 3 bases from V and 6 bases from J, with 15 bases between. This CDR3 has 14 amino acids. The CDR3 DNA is TGTGCCAGCAGCCATACCCGGGGGGCTGGCGAGCAGTACTTC. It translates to CASSHTRGAGEQYF.

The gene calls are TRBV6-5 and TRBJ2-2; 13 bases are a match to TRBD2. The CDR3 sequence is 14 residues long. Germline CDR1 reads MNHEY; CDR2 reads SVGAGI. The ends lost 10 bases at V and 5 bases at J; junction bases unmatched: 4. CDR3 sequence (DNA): TGTGCCACCGGGACTAGCGGGAAAACCGGGGAGCTGTTTTTT. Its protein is CATGTSGKTGELFF.

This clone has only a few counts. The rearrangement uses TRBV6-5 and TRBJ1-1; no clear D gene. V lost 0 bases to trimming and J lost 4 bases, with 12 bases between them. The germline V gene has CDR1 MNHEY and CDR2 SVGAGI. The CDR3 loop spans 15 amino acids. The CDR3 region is CASSYSVGVRTEAFF. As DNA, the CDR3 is TGTGCCAGCAGTTACTCAGTAGGAGTGCGCACTGAAGCTTTCTTT.

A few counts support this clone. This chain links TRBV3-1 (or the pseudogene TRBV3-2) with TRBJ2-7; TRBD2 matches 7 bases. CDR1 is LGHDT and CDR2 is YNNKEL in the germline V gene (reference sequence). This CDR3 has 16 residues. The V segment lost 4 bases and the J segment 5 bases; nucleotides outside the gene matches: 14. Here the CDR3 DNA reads TGTGCCAGCAGCCTCCGAGGTCGGGGAGGGAAGAACGAGCAGTACTTC. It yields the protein CASSLRGRGGKNEQYF.

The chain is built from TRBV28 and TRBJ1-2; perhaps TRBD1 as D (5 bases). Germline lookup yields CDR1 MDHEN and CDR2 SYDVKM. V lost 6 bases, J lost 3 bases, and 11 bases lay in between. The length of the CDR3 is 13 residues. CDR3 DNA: TGTGCCAGCAGGGAGGGACCCCACTATGGCTACACCTTC. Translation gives CASREGPHYGYTF.

CDR3 residues: CASSSDRPPTNTGELFF. The CDR3 region has the DNA TGCGCCAGCAGCTCCGACAGGCCCCCTACGAACACCGGGGAGCTGTTTTTT. The genes are TRBV5-1 and TRBJ2-2, with a possible D match to TRBD1 (6 bases). Germline V CDR1 and CDR2: SGHRS, YFSETQ. The CDR3 contains 17 residues. V was clipped by 3 bases and J by 0 bases, with 15 bases between them.

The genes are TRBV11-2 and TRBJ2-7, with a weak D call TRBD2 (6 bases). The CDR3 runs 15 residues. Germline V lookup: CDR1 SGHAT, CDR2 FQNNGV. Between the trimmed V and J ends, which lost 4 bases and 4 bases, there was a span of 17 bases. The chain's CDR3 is CASSSPQGGVYEQYF. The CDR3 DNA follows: TGTGCCAGCAGCTCCCCTCAAGGCGGGGTGTACGAGCAGTACTTC.

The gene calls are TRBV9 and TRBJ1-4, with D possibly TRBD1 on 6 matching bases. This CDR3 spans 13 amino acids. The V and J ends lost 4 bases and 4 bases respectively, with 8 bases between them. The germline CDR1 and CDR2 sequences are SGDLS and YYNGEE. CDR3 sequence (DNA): TGTGCCAGCAGCAGGGGGTATAATGAAAAACTGTTTTTT. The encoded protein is CASSRGYNEKLFF.

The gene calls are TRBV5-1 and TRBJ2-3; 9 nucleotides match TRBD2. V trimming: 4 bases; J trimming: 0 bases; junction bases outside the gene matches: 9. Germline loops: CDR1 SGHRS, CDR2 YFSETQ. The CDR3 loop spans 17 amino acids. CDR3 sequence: CASSGRTSVMSTDTQYF. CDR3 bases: TGCGCCAGCAGCGGAAGGACTAGCGTTATGAGCACAGATACGCAGTATTTT.

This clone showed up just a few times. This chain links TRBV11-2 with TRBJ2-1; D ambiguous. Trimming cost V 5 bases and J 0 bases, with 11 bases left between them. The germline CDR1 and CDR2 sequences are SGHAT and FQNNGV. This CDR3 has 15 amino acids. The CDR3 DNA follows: TGTGCCAGCAGCCTAAAGTCCCTCTCCTACAATGAGCAGTTCTTC. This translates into CASSLKSLSYNEQFF.

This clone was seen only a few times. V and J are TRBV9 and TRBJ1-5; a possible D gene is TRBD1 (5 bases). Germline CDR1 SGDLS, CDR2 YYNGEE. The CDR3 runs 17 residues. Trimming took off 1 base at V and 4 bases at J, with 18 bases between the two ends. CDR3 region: CASSVYETATENQPQHF. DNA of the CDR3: TGTGCCAGCAGCGTATATGAGACAGCGACGGAGAATCAGCCCCAGCATTTT.

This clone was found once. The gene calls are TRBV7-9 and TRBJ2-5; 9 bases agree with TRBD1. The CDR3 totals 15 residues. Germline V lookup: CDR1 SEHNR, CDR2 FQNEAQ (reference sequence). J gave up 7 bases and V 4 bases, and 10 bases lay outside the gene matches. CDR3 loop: CASSYGTGPGGTQYF. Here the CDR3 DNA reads TGTGCCAGCAGCTACGGGACAGGGCCCGGGGGGACCCAGTACTTC.

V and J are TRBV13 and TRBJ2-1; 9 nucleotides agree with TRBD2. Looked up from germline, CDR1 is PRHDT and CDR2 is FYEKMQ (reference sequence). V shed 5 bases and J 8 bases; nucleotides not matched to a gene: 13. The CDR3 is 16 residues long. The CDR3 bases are TGTGCCAGCAGCCCCCTGGGGGCGGGAGGGCAGGATGAGCAGTTCTTC. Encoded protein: CASSPLGAGGQDEQFF.

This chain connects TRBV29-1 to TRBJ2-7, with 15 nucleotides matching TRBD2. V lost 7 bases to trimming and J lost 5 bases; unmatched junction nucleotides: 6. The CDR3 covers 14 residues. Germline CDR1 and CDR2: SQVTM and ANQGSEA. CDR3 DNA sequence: TGCAGCGGGGGACTAGCGGGAGGTCGGAACGAGCAGTACTTC. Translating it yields CSGGLAGGRNEQYF.

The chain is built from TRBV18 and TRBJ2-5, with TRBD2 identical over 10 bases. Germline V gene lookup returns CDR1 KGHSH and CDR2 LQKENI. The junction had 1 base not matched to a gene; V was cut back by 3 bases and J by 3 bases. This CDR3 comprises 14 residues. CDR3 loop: CASSPSGREETQYF. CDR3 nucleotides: TGTGCCAGCTCACCGAGCGGGAGGGAAGAGACCCAGTACTTC.

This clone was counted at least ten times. This CDR3 reads CASSSTAYEQYF. DNA for the CDR3: TGTGCCAGTAGTTCGACAGCCTACGAGCAGTACTTC. The chain recombines TRBV19 with TRBJ2-7; possible D gene TRBD1, 5 bases. This CDR3 spans 12 amino acids. V lost 5 bases and J lost 2, with 7 bases in between. CDR1 and CDR2 (germline): LNHDA, SQIVND (reference sequence).

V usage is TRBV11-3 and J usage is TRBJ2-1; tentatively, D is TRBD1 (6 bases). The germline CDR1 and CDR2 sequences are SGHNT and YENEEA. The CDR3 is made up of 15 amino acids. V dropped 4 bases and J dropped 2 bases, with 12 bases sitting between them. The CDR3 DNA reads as TGTGCCAGCAGCTCTAACAGGGTCCCCTACAATGAGCAGTTCTTC. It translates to CASSSNRVPYNEQFF. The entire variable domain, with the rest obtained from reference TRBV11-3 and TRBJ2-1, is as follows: EAGVVQSPRYKIIEKKQPVAFWCNPISGHNTLYWYLQNLGQGPELLIRYENEEAVDDSQLPKDRFSAERLKGVDSTLKIQPAELGDSAVYLCASSSNRVPYNEQFFGPGTRLTVL.

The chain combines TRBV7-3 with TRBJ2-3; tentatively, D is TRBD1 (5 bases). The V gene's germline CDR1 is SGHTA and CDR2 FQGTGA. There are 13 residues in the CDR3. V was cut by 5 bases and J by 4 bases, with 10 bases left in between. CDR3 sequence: CASSRRGSDTQYF. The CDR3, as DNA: TGTGCCAGCAGCCGAAGGGGATCAGATACGCAGTATTTT.